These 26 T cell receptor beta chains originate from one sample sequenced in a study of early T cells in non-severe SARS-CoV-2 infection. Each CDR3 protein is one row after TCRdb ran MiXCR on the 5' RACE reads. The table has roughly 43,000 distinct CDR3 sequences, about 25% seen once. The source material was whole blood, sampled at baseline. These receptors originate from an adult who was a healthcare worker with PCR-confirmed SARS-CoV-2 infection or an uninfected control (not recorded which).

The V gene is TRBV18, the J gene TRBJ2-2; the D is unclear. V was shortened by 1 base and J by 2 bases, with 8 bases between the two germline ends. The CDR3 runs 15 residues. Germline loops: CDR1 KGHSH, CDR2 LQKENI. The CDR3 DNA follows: TGTGCCAGCTCACCACTCTCAGATAACACCGGGGAGCTGTTTTTT. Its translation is CASSPLSDNTGELFF.

The CDR3 DNA reads as TGTGCCAGCAGTGAAGTTCATCTCTCCTACGAGCAGTACTTC. Protein: CASSEVHLSYEQYF. The chain carries TRBV2 and TRBJ2-7; no firm D call. Trimming shortened V by 1 base and J by 0 bases, and 7 bases separated the two germline ends. The CDR3 contains 14 residues. Germline lookup yields CDR1 SNHLY and CDR2 FYNNEI.

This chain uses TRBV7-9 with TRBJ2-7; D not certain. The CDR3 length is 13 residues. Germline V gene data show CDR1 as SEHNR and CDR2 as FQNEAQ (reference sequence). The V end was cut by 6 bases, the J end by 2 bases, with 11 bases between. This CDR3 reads CASRPGLAYEQYF. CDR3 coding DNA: TGTGCCAGCAGACCCGGGTTAGCCTACGAGCAGTACTTC.

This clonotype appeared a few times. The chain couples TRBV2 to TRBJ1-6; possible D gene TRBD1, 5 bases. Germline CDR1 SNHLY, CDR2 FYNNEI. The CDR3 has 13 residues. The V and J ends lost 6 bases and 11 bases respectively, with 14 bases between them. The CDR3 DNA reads TGTGCCAGCAGCTACGGGGGGTGGACACCCCTCCACTTT. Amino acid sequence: CASSYGGWTPLHF. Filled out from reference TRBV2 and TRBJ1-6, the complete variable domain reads EPEVTQTPSHQVTQMGQEVILRCVPISNHLYFYWYRQILGQKVEFLVSFYNNEISEKSEIFDDQFSVERPDGSNFTLKIRSTKLEDSAMYFCASSYGGWTPLHFGNGTRLTVT.

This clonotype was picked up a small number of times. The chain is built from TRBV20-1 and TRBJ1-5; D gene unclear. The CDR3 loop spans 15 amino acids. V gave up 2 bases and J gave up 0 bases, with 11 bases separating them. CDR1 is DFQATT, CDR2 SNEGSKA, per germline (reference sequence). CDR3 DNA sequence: TGCAGTGCTAGATTGGCTGGCTATAGCAATCAGCCCCAGCATTTT. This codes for CSARLAGYSNQPQHF.

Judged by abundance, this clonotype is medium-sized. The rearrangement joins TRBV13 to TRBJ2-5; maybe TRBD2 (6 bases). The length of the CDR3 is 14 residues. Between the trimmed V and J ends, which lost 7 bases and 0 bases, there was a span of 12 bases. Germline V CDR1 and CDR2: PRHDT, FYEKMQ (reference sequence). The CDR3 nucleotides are TGTGCCAGCACTAACGGGGACTACCAAGAGACCCAGTACTTC. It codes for CASTNGDYQETQYF.

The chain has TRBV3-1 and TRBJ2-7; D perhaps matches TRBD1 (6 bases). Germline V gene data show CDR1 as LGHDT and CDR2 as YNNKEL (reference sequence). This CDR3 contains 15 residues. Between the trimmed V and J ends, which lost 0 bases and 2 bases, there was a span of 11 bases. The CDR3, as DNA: TGTGCCAGCAGCCAAGATTTCAGGGGCCCCTACGAGCAGTACTTC. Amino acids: CASSQDFRGPYEQYF.

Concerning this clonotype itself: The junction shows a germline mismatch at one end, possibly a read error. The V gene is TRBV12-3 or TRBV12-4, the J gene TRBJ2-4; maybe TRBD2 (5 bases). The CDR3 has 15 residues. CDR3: CASSSTAEAINIQYF. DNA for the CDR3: TGTGCCAGCAGTTCGACGGCGGAGGCCATAAACATTCAGTACTTC.

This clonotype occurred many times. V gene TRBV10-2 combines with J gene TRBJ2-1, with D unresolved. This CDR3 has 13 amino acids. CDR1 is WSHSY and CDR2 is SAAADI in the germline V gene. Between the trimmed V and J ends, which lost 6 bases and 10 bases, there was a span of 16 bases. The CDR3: CASSRLLIGEQFF. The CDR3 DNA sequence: TGCGCCAGCAGCAGGTTGCTAATCGGAGAGCAGTTCTTC.

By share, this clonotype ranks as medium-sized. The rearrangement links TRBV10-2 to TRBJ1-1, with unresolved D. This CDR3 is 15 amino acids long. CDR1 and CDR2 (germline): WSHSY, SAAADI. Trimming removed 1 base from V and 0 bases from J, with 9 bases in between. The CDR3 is CASSEWYKLNTEAFF. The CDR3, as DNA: TGCGCCAGCAGTGAGTGGTACAAATTGAACACTGAAGCTTTCTTT.

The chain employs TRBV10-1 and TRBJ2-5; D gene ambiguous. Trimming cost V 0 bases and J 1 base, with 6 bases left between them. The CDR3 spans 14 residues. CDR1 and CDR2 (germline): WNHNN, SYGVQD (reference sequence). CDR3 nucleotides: TGCGCCAGCAGTGAGTCATTAGCCCAAGAGACCCAGTACTTC. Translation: CASSESLAQETQYF.

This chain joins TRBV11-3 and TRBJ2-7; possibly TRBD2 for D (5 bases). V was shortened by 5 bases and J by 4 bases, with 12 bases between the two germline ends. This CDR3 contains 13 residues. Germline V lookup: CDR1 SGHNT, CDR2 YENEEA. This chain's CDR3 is CASSLRSGYEQYF. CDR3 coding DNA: TGTGCCAGCAGCCTCAGGTCGGGGTACGAGCAGTACTTC.

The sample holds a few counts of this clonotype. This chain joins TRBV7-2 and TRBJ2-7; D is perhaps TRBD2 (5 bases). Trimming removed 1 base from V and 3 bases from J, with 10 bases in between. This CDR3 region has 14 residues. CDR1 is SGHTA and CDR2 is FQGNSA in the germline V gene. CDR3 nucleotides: TGTGCCAGCAGCTTAGGGCGGGCCCTCTACGAGCAGTACTTC. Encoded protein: CASSLGRALYEQYF.

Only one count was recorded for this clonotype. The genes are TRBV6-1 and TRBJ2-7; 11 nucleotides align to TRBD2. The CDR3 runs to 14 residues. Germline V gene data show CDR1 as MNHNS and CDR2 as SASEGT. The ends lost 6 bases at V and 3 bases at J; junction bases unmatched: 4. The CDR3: CASRTLAGGYEQYF. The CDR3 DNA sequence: TGTGCCAGCAGGACCCTAGCGGGGGGCTACGAGCAGTACTTC.

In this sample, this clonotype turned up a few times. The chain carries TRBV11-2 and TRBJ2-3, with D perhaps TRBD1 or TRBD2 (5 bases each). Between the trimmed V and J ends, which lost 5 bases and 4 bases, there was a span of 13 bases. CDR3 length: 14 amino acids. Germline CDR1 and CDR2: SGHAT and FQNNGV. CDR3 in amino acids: CASSPTPGPDTQYF. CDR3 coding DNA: TGTGCCAGCAGCCCAACGCCGGGGCCAGATACGCAGTATTTT.

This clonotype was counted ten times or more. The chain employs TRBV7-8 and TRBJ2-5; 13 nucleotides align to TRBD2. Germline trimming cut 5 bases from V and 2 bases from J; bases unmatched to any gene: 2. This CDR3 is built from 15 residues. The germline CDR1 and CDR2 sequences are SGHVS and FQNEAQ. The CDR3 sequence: CASSEGLAGQETQYF. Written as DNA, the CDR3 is TGTGCCAGCAGCGAGGGACTAGCGGGGCAAGAGACCCAGTACTTC.

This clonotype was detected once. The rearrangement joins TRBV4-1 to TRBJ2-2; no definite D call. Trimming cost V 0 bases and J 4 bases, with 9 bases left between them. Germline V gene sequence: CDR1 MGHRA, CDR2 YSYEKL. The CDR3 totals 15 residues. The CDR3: CASSQEGQRTGELFF. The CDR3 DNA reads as TGCGCCAGCAGCCAAGAAGGGCAGCGCACCGGGGAGCTGTTTTTT.

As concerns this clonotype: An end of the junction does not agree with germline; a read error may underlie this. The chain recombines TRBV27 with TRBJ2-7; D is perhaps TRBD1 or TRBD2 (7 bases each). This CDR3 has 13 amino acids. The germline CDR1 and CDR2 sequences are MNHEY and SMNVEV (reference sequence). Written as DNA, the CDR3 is TGTGCCAGCAGGGAGCAGGGGGACTACGAGCAGTACTTT. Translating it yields CASREQGDYEQYF.

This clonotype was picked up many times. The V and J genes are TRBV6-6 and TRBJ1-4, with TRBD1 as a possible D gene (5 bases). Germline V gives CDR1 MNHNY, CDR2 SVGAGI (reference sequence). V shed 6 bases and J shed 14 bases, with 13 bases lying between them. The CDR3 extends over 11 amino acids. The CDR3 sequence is CASSLGGSLFF. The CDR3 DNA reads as TGTGCCAGCAGCCTGGGGGGGAGTCTGTTTTTT.

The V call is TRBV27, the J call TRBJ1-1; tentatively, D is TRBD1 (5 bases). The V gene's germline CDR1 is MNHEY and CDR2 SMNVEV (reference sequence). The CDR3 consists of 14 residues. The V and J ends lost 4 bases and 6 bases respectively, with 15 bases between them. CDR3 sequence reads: CASSSYSGGAEAFF. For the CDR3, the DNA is TGTGCCAGCAGTTCCTATTCGGGGGGAGCTGAAGCTTTCTTT.

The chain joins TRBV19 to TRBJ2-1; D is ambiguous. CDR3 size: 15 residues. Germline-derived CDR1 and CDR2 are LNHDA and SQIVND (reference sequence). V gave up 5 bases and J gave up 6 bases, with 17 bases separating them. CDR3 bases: TGTGCCAGTAGTGGGTCCAACTCCAAGGGCAATGAGCAGTTCTTC. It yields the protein CASSGSNSKGNEQFF.

CDR3 region: CASSLGIYQPQHF. CDR3 bases: TGTGCCAGCAGTTTGGGGATCTATCAGCCCCAGCATTTT. The chain joins TRBV12-3 or TRBV12-4 to TRBJ1-5; D uncertain. The length of the CDR3 is 13 residues. V was shortened by 3 bases and J by 5 bases, with 8 bases between the two germline ends.

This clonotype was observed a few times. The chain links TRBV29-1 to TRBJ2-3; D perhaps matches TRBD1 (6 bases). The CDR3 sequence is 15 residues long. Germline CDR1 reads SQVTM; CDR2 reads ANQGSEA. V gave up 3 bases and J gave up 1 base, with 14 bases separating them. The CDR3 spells CSVDGTPAGTDTQYF. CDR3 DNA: TGCAGCGTTGACGGGACACCGGCTGGCACAGATACGCAGTATTTT.

For the CDR3, the DNA is TGTGCCAGCAGCTCCGATAGCGGGGGGGCCGGAGGCAATGAGCAGTTCTTC. Amino acids: CASSSDSGGAGGNEQFF. The chain links TRBV7-7 to TRBJ2-1; TRBD2 aligns across 11 bases. Germline V gene sequence: CDR1 SSHAT, CDR2 FNYEAQ (reference sequence). CDR3 length equals 17 residues. V lost 4 bases, J lost 6 bases, and 11 bases stayed unmatched.

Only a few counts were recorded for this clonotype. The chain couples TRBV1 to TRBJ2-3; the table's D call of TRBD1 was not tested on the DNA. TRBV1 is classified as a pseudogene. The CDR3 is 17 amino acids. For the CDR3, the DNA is TGCACCAGCAGCCAAGATATAGGGACAGAGCTCACAGATACGCAGTATTTT. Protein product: CTSSQDIGTELTDTQYF.

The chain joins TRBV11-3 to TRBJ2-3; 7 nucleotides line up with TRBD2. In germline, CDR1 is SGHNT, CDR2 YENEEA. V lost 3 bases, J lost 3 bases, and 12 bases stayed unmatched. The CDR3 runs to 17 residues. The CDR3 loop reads CASSLQGGPLRTDTQYF. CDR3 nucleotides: TGTGCCAGCAGCTTGCAGGGAGGGCCTTTGAGGACAGATACGCAGTATTTT.